Listed below are T cell receptor beta chains from one sample, sequenced in a study of early T cells in non-severe SARS-CoV-2 infection. TCRdb ran MiXCR on the 5' RACE reads and lists one entry per CDR3 protein. The sample records around 99,000 distinct CDR3 sequences, roughly 15% being singletons. The material sequenced was whole blood, taken at baseline. Source of these receptors: an adult who was a healthcare worker with PCR-confirmed SARS-CoV-2 infection or an uninfected control (not recorded which). Each CDR3 is given with its conserved first and last residue. A D gene is named only where the DNA matches it firmly. Clone size is shown for a subset of rows, as once, few, many or a class of expanded clone.

clone_size: few
j_call: TRBJ2-7
d_call: NA
cdr3_length: 14
v_call: TRBV4-3
cdr3_nt: TGCGCCAGCAGCCGCTCGACAGCAACCTACGAGCAGTACTTC
cdr3_aa: CASSRSTATYEQYF

clone_size: few
j_call: TRBJ2-4
d_call: NA
cdr3_length: 13
v_call: TRBV24-1
cdr3_nt: TGTGCCACCAGTGAGGGACCGCAAAACATTCAGTACTTC
cdr3_aa: CATSEGPQNIQYF

clone_size: few
j_call: TRBJ2-3
d_call: NA
cdr3_length: 14
v_call: TRBV11-2
cdr3_nt: TGTGCCAGCAGACAGGGAACAAGCACAGATACGCAGTATTTT
cdr3_aa: CASRQGTSTDTQYF

clone_size: many
j_call: TRBJ2-3
d_call: NA
cdr3_length: 13
v_call: TRBV19
cdr3_nt: TGTGCCAGTAGTATTGAACTCTCAGATACGCAGTATTTT
cdr3_aa: CASSIELSDTQYF

clone_size: many
j_call: TRBJ2-7
d_call: TRBD2
cdr3_length: 14
v_call: TRBV2
cdr3_nt: TGTGCCGGACTAGCGGGACCCAGCTCCTACGAGCAGTACTTC
cdr3_aa: CAGLAGPSSYEQYF

clone_size: NA
j_call: TRBJ1-5
d_call: TRBD1
cdr3_length: 14
v_call: TRBV5-8
cdr3_nt: TGTGCCAGCAGTGCCGGGACAGGGCACCAGCCCCAGCATTTT
cdr3_aa: CASSAGTGHQPQHF

clone_size: NA
j_call: TRBJ2-1
d_call: NA
cdr3_length: 13
v_call: TRBV12-3/TRBV12-4
cdr3_nt: TGTGCCAGCAGTTTCCTTGGGGTTAATGAGCAGTTCTTC
cdr3_aa: CASSFLGVNEQFF

clone_size: once
j_call: TRBJ1-6
d_call: NA
cdr3_length: 12
v_call: TRBV27
cdr3_nt: TGTGCCAGCAGTTTTTGGCTTTCACCCCTCCACTTT
cdr3_aa: CASSFWLSPLHF

clone_size: few
j_call: TRBJ2-2
d_call: NA
cdr3_length: 15
v_call: TRBV28
cdr3_nt: TGTGCCAGCAGTGAACCGGGACAGAACACCGGGGAGCTGTTTTTT
cdr3_aa: CASSEPGQNTGELFF

clone_size: few
j_call: TRBJ2-1
d_call: NA
cdr3_length: 13
v_call: TRBV28
cdr3_nt: TGTGCCAGCACCAACGGGCCTTACAATGAGCAGTTCTTC
cdr3_aa: CASTNGPYNEQFF

clone_size: few
j_call: TRBJ2-3
d_call: NA
cdr3_length: 14
v_call: TRBV7-3
cdr3_nt: TGTGCCAGCAGCCCGGGAACCCGCACAGATACGCAGTATTTT
cdr3_aa: CASSPGTRTDTQYF

clone_size: few
j_call: TRBJ2-3
d_call: TRBD1
cdr3_length: 15
v_call: TRBV5-5
cdr3_nt: TGTGCCAGCAGCTTTGGGACAGCGACCACAGATACGCAGTATTTT
cdr3_aa: CASSFGTATTDTQYF

clone_size: few
j_call: TRBJ2-7
d_call: TRBD2
cdr3_length: 13
v_call: TRBV29-1
cdr3_nt: TGCAGCGGAACTAGCGCGAAGACTCTCGAGCAGTACTTC
cdr3_aa: CSGTSAKTLEQYF

clone_size: NA
j_call: TRBJ2-2
d_call: TRBD2
cdr3_length: 16
v_call: TRBV27
cdr3_nt: TGTGCCAGCAGTTTAAGACTAGCGGGAGCCACCGGGGAGCTGTTTTTT
cdr3_aa: CASSLRLAGATGELFF

clone_size: NA
j_call: TRBJ2-4
d_call: TRBD2
cdr3_length: 15
v_call: TRBV11-1
cdr3_nt: TGTGCCAGCAGTTCGGACGGCGGGAGGGCCACCATTCAGTACTTC
cdr3_aa: CASSSDGGRATIQYF

clone_size: NA
j_call: TRBJ2-7
d_call: TRBD1
cdr3_length: 14
v_call: TRBV27
cdr3_nt: TGTGCCAGCTGTAAGACAGGGGCCTCCTACGAGCAGTACTTC
cdr3_aa: CASCKTGASYEQYF

clone_size: NA
j_call: TRBJ2-3
d_call: TRBD1
cdr3_length: 15
v_call: TRBV24-1
cdr3_nt: TGTGCCACCAGTGATACAGGGGACCACCCAGATACGCAGTATTTT
cdr3_aa: CATSDTGDHPDTQYF

clone_size: NA
j_call: TRBJ2-7
d_call: NA
cdr3_length: 14
v_call: TRBV12-3/TRBV12-4
cdr3_nt: TGTGCCAGCAGTTTAATCCCGACTACCTACGAGCAGTACTTC
cdr3_aa: CASSLIPTTYEQYF

clone_size: few
j_call: TRBJ1-1
d_call: NA
cdr3_length: 14
v_call: TRBV12-3/TRBV12-4
cdr3_nt: TGTGCCAGCAGTACACACACAGGGAACACTGAAGCTTTCTTT
cdr3_aa: CASSTHTGNTEAFF

clone_size: NA
j_call: TRBJ2-1
d_call: NA
cdr3_length: 14
v_call: TRBV5-1
cdr3_nt: TGCGCCAGCAGCTTGAAAGGGGGGTACGATGAGCAGTTCTTC
cdr3_aa: CASSLKGGYDEQFF

clone_size: few
j_call: TRBJ2-7
d_call: NA
cdr3_length: 14
v_call: TRBV28
cdr3_nt: TGTGCCAGCAGTTTTCAGGGTAATAGGTACGAGCAGTACTTC
cdr3_aa: CASSFQGNRYEQYF

clone_size: NA
j_call: TRBJ1-5
d_call: TRBD1
cdr3_length: 15
v_call: TRBV7-9
cdr3_nt: TGTGCCAGCAGCAAATCGGGACAGCCAAATCAGCCCCAGCATTTT
cdr3_aa: CASSKSGQPNQPQHF

clone_size: NA
j_call: TRBJ2-7
d_call: NA
cdr3_length: 15
v_call: TRBV4-1
cdr3_nt: TGCGCCAGCAGCCAACTCGGCAGGGCTGATAGGGAGCAGTACTTC
cdr3_aa: CASSQLGRADREQYF

clone_size: NA
j_call: TRBJ2-5
d_call: NA
cdr3_length: 18
v_call: TRBV7-8
cdr3_nt: TGTGCCAGCAGCTTATTCATTGGTGGGGCGACCCCGCAAGAGACCCAGTACTTC
cdr3_aa: CASSLFIGGATPQETQYF

clone_size: few
j_call: TRBJ1-1
d_call: NA
cdr3_length: 13
v_call: TRBV12-3/TRBV12-4
cdr3_nt: TGTGCCAGCAGTTTGGGCCCGTCAACTGAAGCTTTCTTT
cdr3_aa: CASSLGPSTEAFF

clone_size: few
j_call: TRBJ1-6
d_call: NA
cdr3_length: 15
v_call: TRBV4-2
cdr3_nt: TGTGCCAGCAGCCGGGAAGGGGTGTCAAATTCACCCCTCCACTTT
cdr3_aa: CASSREGVSNSPLHF

clone_size: many
j_call: TRBJ1-2
d_call: NA
cdr3_length: 16
v_call: TRBV5-1
cdr3_nt: TGCGCCAGCAGCTTGGGAAAATGGGGCGCGGGCTATGGCTACACCTTC
cdr3_aa: CASSLGKWGAGYGYTF

clone_size: few
j_call: TRBJ2-7
d_call: NA
cdr3_length: 14
v_call: TRBV20-1
cdr3_nt: TGCAGTGCTAGAGACTGGGGGAGTTCCTACGAGCAGTACTTC
cdr3_aa: CSARDWGSSYEQYF

clone_size: NA
j_call: TRBJ2-2
d_call: NA
cdr3_length: 15
v_call: TRBV24-1
cdr3_nt: TGTGCCACCAGTGACTGGGATATGAACACCGGGGAGCTGTTTTTT
cdr3_aa: CATSDWDMNTGELFF

clone_size: NA
j_call: TRBJ2-2
d_call: TRBD2
cdr3_length: 14
v_call: TRBV13
cdr3_nt: TGTGCCAGCAGCCCGGGACTACGGGGGAGGGAGCTGTTTTTT
cdr3_aa: CASSPGLRGRELFF

clone_size: NA
j_call: TRBJ2-7
d_call: NA
cdr3_length: 12
v_call: TRBV20-1
cdr3_nt: TGCAGTGCTAGAGATATGATTCACGAGCAGTACTTC
cdr3_aa: CSARDMIHEQYF

clone_size: few
j_call: TRBJ1-5
d_call: NA
cdr3_length: 14
v_call: TRBV2
cdr3_nt: TGTGCCAGCAATGGTCAGGGGAGAAATCAGCCCCAGCATTTT
cdr3_aa: CASNGQGRNQPQHF

clone_size: NA
j_call: TRBJ1-2
d_call: NA
cdr3_length: 14
v_call: TRBV5-1
cdr3_nt: TGCGCCAGCAGCCCGGACGGGGGTGGTTATGGCTACACCTTC
cdr3_aa: CASSPDGGGYGYTF

clone_size: many
j_call: TRBJ1-1
d_call: NA
cdr3_length: 15
v_call: TRBV5-5
cdr3_nt: TGTGCCAGCAGCTTGGTTTACAGGAGATACACTGAAGCTTTCTTT
cdr3_aa: CASSLVYRRYTEAFF

clone_size: NA
j_call: TRBJ1-4
d_call: NA
cdr3_length: 16
v_call: TRBV28
cdr3_nt: TGTGCCAGCAGTCCCCTCCTAACAGGGTCGGAGGAAAAACTGTTTTTT
cdr3_aa: CASSPLLTGSEEKLFF

clone_size: few
j_call: TRBJ2-7
d_call: TRBD2
cdr3_length: 14
v_call: TRBV28
cdr3_nt: TGTGCCAGCAGTGTACTAGCGGGGACCTACGAGCAGTACTTC
cdr3_aa: CASSVLAGTYEQYF

clone_size: NA
j_call: TRBJ2-1
d_call: TRBD1
cdr3_length: 15
v_call: TRBV27
cdr3_nt: TGTGCCAGCAGTCTCTGGGGACAGTCCTACAATGAGCAGTTCTTC
cdr3_aa: CASSLWGQSYNEQFF

clone_size: few
j_call: TRBJ1-1
d_call: TRBD1
cdr3_length: 13
v_call: TRBV2
cdr3_nt: TGTGCCAGCAGTGGACAGGGAAACACTGAAGCTTTCTTT
cdr3_aa: CASSGQGNTEAFF

clone_size: NA
j_call: TRBJ2-2
d_call: TRBD2
cdr3_length: 16
v_call: TRBV6-6
cdr3_nt: TGTGCCAGCAGTGCCCGGGGAGGGGTAAACACCGGGGAGCTGTTTTTT
cdr3_aa: CASSARGGVNTGELFF

clone_size: NA
j_call: TRBJ2-3
d_call: TRBD2
cdr3_length: 16
v_call: TRBV5-1
cdr3_nt: TGCGCCAGCTTTGCTAGCGGGAGCCCGCGGACAGATACGCAGTATTTT
cdr3_aa: CASFASGSPRTDTQYF

clone_size: many
j_call: TRBJ2-1
d_call: TRBD1
cdr3_length: 13
v_call: TRBV27
cdr3_nt: TGTGCCAGCAACCGACAGGGTCGCAATGAGCAGTTCTTC
cdr3_aa: CASNRQGRNEQFF

clone_size: NA
j_call: TRBJ2-3
d_call: NA
cdr3_length: 13
v_call: TRBV5-4
cdr3_nt: TGTGCCAGCAGCCCTACTAGCATAGATACGCAGTATTTT
cdr3_aa: CASSPTSIDTQYF

clone_size: few
j_call: TRBJ1-4
d_call: TRBD1
cdr3_length: 15
v_call: TRBV7-2
cdr3_nt: TGTGCCAGCAGCTTAGCAGGGGGCCTTAATGAAAAACTGTTTTTT
cdr3_aa: CASSLAGGLNEKLFF

clone_size: NA
j_call: TRBJ1-1
d_call: NA
cdr3_length: 13
v_call: TRBV10-2
cdr3_nt: TGCGCCAGCAGTACCACAGGGAACACTGAAGCTTTCTTT
cdr3_aa: CASSTTGNTEAFF

clone_size: NA
j_call: TRBJ2-6
d_call: TRBD1
cdr3_length: 17
v_call: TRBV6-5
cdr3_nt: TGTGCCAGCAGCCGGGACAGGGTAAACTCTGGGGCCAACGTCCTGACTTTC
cdr3_aa: CASSRDRVNSGANVLTF

clone_size: few
j_call: TRBJ2-5
d_call: NA
cdr3_length: 17
v_call: TRBV14
cdr3_nt: TGTGCCAGCAGCCAAGCGGGCGGGATGTACCGCCAAGAGACCCAGTACTTC
cdr3_aa: CASSQAGGMYRQETQYF

clone_size: NA
j_call: TRBJ2-7
d_call: NA
cdr3_length: 14
v_call: TRBV19
cdr3_nt: TGTGCCAGTAGCTTCGGGGGTCGGGCCTACGAGCAGTACTTC
cdr3_aa: CASSFGGRAYEQYF

clone_size: many
j_call: TRBJ2-1
d_call: NA
cdr3_length: 15
v_call: TRBV3-1
cdr3_nt: TGTGCCAGCAGCCAATCTAGCGCTTCCTACAATGAGCAGTTCTTC
cdr3_aa: CASSQSSASYNEQFF

clone_size: NA
j_call: TRBJ2-3
d_call: TRBD2
cdr3_length: 16
v_call: TRBV6-6
cdr3_nt: TGTGCCAGCAGTTACTCCGGGGCGGGGGGCACAGATACGCAGTATTTT
cdr3_aa: CASSYSGAGGTDTQYF

clone_size: NA
j_call: TRBJ1-1
d_call: NA
cdr3_length: 14
v_call: TRBV20-1
cdr3_nt: TGCAGTGCTAGCCTCCACGGTGGGGATACTGAAGCTTTCTTT
cdr3_aa: CSASLHGGDTEAFF

clone_size: few
j_call: TRBJ2-1
d_call: TRBD1
cdr3_length: 16
v_call: TRBV18
cdr3_nt: TGTGCCAGCTCACCACCCGGGACAGGGCCCTACAATGAGCAGTTCTTC
cdr3_aa: CASSPPGTGPYNEQFF

clone_size: few
j_call: TRBJ1-2
d_call: NA
cdr3_length: 14
v_call: TRBV19
cdr3_nt: TGTGCCAGTAGTATCATCATTTGGGTGCTTGGCTACACCTTC
cdr3_aa: CASSIIIWVLGYTF

clone_size: few
j_call: TRBJ2-1
d_call: TRBD2
cdr3_length: 14
v_call: TRBV4-1
cdr3_nt: TGCGCCAGCAGCCAAGTATCAGCGGGGGGTGAGCAGTTCTTC
cdr3_aa: CASSQVSAGGEQFF

clone_size: NA
j_call: TRBJ2-1
d_call: TRBD2
cdr3_length: 14
v_call: TRBV20-1
cdr3_nt: TGCAGTGCTAGAGAGCTAGCGGCTGACAATGAGCAGTTCTTC
cdr3_aa: CSARELAADNEQFF

clone_size: many
j_call: TRBJ2-1
d_call: NA
cdr3_length: 12
v_call: TRBV11-2
cdr3_nt: TGTGCCAGCACCCCGATGGTAGGCGAGCAGTTCTTC
cdr3_aa: CASTPMVGEQFF

clone_size: NA
j_call: TRBJ2-5
d_call: NA
cdr3_length: 14
v_call: TRBV4-1
cdr3_nt: TGCGCCAGCAGCCAAGTACCAGGGCAAGAGACCCAGTACTTC
cdr3_aa: CASSQVPGQETQYF

clone_size: few
j_call: TRBJ1-1
d_call: NA
cdr3_length: 12
v_call: TRBV28
cdr3_nt: TGTGCCAGCACAGGGTTCGAGACTGAAGCTTTCTTT
cdr3_aa: CASTGFETEAFF

clone_size: once
j_call: TRBJ2-3
d_call: NA
cdr3_length: 11
v_call: TRBV6-4
cdr3_nt: TGTGCCAACAAACTCACAGATACGCAGTATTTT
cdr3_aa: CANKLTDTQYF

clone_size: NA
j_call: TRBJ2-7
d_call: NA
cdr3_length: 15
v_call: TRBV7-2
cdr3_nt: TGTGCCAGCAGCTTTCCAGCGACCACGCCCTACGAGCAGTACTTC
cdr3_aa: CASSFPATTPYEQYF